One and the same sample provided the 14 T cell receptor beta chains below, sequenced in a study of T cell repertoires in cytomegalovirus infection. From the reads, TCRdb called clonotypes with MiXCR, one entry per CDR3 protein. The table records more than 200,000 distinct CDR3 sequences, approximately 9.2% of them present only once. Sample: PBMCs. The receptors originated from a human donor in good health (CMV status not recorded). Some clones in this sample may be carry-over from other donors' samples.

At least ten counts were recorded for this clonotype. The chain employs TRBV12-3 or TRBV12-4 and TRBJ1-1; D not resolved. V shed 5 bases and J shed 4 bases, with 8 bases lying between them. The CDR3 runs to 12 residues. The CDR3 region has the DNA TGTGCCAGCAGTCTAAGTGGCACTGAAGCTTTCTTT. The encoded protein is CASSLSGTEAFF.

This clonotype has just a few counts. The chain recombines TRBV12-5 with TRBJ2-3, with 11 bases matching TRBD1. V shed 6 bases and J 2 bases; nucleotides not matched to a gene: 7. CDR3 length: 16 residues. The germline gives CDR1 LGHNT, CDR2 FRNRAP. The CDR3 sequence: CASGPGTGGFTDTQYF. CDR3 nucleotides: TGTGCTAGTGGCCCAGGGACAGGGGGATTCACAGATACGCAGTATTTT.

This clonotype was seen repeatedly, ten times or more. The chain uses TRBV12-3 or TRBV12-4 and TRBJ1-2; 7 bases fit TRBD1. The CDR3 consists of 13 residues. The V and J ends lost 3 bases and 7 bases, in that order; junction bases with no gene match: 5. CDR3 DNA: TGTGCCAGCAGTTTCACAGGGGTTCGTGGCTACACCTTC. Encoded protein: CASSFTGVRGYTF.

The CDR3 DNA reads as TGTGCCAGCAGTTTAAGGGGGGGGAGGGGCCTGAACACTGAAGCTTTCTTT. Its translation is CASSLRGGRGLNTEAFF. The chain combines TRBV12-3 or TRBV12-4 with TRBJ1-1; a weak D match, TRBD1 (6 bases). V lost 2 bases to trimming and J lost 0 bases, with 16 bases between them. The CDR3 consists of 17 residues.

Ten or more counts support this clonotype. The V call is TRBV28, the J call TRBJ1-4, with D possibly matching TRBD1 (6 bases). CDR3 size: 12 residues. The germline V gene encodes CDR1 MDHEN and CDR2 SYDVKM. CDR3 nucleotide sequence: TGTGCGCTCGGGGGGCGGCGGGAAAAACTGTTTTTT. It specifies CALGGRREKLFF.

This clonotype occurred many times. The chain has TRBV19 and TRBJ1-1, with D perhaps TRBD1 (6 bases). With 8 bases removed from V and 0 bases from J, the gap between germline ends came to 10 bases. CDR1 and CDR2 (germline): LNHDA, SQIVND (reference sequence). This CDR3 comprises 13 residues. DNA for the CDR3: TGTGCCAGTTCGGACAGAGTGAACACTGAAGCTTTCTTT. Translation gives CASSDRVNTEAFF.

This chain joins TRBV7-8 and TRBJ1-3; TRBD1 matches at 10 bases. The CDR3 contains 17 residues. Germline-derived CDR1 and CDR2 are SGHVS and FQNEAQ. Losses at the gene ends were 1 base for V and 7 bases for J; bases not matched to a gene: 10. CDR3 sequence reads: CASSLVGDRGIGNTIYF. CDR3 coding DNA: TGTGCCAGCAGCTTAGTAGGGGACAGGGGAATAGGGAACACCATATATTTT.

In DNA, the CDR3 is TGTGCCAGTAGCTTCGCGGGTGGCTACACCTTC. This gives the protein CASSFAGGYTF. The gene calls are TRBV19 and TRBJ1-2; no definite D call. The CDR3 is 11 amino acids. Germline V CDR1 and CDR2: LNHDA, SQIVND (reference sequence). V lost 6 bases, J lost 7 bases, and 9 bases lay in between.

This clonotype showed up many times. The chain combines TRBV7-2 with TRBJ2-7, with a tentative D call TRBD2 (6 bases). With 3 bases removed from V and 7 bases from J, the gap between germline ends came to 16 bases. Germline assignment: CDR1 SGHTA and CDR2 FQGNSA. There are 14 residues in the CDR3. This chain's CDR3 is CASSLRFQEGEQYF. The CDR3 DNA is TGTGCCAGCAGCTTGCGTTTTCAGGAGGGGGAGCAGTACTTC.

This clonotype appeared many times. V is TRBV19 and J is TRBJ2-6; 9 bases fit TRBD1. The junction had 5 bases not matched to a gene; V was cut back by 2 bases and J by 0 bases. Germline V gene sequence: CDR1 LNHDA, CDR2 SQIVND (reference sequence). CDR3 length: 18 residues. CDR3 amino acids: CASSITQGASSGANVLTF. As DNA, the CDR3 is TGTGCCAGTAGTATAACACAGGGGGCAAGCTCTGGGGCCAACGTCCTGACTTTC. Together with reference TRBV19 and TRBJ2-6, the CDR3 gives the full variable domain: DGGITQSPKYLFRKEGQNVTLSCEQNLNHDAMYWYRQDPGQGLRLIYYSQIVNDFQKGDIAEGYSVSREKKESFPLTVTSAQKNPTAFYLCASSITQGASSGANVLTFGAGSRLTVL.

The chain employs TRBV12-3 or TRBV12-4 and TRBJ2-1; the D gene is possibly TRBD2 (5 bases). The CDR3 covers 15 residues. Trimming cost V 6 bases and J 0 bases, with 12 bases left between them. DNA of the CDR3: TGTGCCAGCAGAAAGGAAGAGGGCTCCTACAATGAGCAGTTCTTC. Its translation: CASRKEEGSYNEQFF.

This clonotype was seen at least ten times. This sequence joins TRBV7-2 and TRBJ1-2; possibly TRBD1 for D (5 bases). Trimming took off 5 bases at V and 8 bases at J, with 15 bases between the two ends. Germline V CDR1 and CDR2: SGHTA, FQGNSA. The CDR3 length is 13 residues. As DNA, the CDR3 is TGTGCCAGCAGCCCGACCCGACAGAACGGCTACACCTTC. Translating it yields CASSPTRQNGYTF. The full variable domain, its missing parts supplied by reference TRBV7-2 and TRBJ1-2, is GAGVSQSPSNKVTEKGKDVELRCDPISGHTALYWYRQSLGQGLEFLIYFQGNSAPDKSGLPSDRFSAERTGGSVSTLTIQRTQQEDSAVYLCASSPTRQNGYTFGSGTRLTVV.

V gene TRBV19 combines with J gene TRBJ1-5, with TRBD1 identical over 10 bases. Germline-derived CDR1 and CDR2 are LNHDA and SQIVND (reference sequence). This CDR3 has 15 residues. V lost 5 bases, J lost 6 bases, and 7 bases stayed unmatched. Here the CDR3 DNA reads TGTGCCAGTAGTCCACGGACAGGGGGTGGTCAGCCCCAGCATTTT. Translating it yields CASSPRTGGGQPQHF.

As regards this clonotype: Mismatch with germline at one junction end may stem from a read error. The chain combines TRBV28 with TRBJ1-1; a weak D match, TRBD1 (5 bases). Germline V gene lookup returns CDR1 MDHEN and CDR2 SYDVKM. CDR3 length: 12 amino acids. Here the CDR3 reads CVSEQVNTEAFF. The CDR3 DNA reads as TGTGTCAGCGAACAGGTGAACACTGAAGCTTTCTTT.